This T cell receptor (beta chain) originates from a study of blood T cell repertoires in COVID-19. Study context: COVID-19 samples collected from the United States, Italy and Spain covered acute and convalescent phases. From T cells, B-cell-depleted T cells, or PBMCs came the material, which was cDNA or gDNA.

V lost 5 bases, J lost 0 bases, and 2 bases stayed unmatched. This CDR3 has 14 residues. Germline V CDR1 and CDR2: SGDLS, YYNGEE. As originally analysed: Scientists estimated how many nucleated cells there were by amplifying reference gene primers. The method was immunoSEQ multiplex PCR; TCRdb's version includes in-frame clones alone and lacks a portion of them. That table furnishes V, J and clone size, whereas the DNA furnished D and trimming. The sample includes 35,000 to 50,000 clones, approximately 84% of them seen just once. This TCR was sampled from a man over 45 with active or convalescent COVID-19. V and J are TRBV9 and TRBJ1-5; 7 positions agree with TRBD1. What was sequenced was peripheral blood. The CDR3 coding sequence is TGTGCCAGCAGTGGGGACAGTAGCAATCAGCCCCAGCATTTT. Encoded protein: CASSGDSSNQPQHF.